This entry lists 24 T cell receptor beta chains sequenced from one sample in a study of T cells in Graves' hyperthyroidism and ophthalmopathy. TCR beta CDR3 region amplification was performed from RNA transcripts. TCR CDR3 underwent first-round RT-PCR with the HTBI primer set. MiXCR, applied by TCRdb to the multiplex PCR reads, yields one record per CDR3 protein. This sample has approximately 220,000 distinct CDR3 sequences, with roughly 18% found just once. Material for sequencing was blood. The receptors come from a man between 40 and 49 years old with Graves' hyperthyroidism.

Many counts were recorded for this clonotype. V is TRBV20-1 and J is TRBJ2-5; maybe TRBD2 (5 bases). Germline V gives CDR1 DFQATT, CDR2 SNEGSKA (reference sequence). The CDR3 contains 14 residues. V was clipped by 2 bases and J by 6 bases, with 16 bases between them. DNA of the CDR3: TGCAGTGCTAGACCGGGATCCTCCGTACAGACCCAGTACTTC. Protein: CSARPGSSVQTQYF.

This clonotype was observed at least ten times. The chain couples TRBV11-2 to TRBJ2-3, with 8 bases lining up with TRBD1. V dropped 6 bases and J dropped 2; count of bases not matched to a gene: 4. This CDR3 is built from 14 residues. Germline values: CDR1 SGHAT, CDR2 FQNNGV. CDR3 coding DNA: TGTGCCAGCAGGACAGGGGTCCCCACAGATACGCAGTATTTT. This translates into CASRTGVPTDTQYF.

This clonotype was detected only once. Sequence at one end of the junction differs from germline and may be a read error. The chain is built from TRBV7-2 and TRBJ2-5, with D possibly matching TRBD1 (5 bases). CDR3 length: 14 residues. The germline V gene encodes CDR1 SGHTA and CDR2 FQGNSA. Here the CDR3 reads CASSLGTGQQTQYF. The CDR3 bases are TGTGCCAGCAGCTTAGGTACAGGCCAACAGACCCAGTACTTC.

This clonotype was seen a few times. This chain's CDR3 is CASSVVSPTEAFF. The CDR3 bases are TGTGCCAGCAGCGTGGTGAGTCCAACTGAAGCTTTCTTT. V usage is TRBV5-8 and J usage is TRBJ1-1; D not certain. The V end was cut by 4 bases, the J end by 5 bases, with 12 bases between. The CDR3 extends over 13 amino acids. Per the germline V gene, CDR1 is SGHTS and CDR2 is YDEGEE.

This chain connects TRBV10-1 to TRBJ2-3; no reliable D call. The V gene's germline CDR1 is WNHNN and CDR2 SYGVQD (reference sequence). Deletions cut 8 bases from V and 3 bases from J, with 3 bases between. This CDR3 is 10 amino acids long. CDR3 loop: CASGTDTQYF. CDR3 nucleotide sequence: TGCGCCAGCGGGACAGATACGCAGTATTTT.

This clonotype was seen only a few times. The CDR3 DNA reads as TGTGCCACCAGCTTCGGAAGGAACATTCAGTACTTC. It encodes CATSFGRNIQYF. J is TRBJ2-4 and V is TRBV15, with D unresolved. This CDR3 spans 12 amino acids. The V and J ends lost 5 bases and 7 bases respectively, with 9 bases between them. Germline V gene data show CDR1 as LNHNV and CDR2 as YYDKDF (reference sequence).

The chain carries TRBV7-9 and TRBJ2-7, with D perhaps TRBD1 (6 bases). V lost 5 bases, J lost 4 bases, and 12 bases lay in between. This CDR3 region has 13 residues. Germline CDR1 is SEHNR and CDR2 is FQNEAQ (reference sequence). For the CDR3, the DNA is TGTGCCAGCAGCCGGGGAGACAGGTACGAGCAGTACTTC. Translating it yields CASSRGDRYEQYF.

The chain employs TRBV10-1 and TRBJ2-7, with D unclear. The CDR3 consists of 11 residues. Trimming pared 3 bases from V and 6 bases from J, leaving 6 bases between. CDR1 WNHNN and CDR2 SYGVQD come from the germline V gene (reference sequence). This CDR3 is CASSDESEQYF. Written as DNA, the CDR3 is TGCGCCAGCAGTGATGAAAGCGAGCAGTACTTC.

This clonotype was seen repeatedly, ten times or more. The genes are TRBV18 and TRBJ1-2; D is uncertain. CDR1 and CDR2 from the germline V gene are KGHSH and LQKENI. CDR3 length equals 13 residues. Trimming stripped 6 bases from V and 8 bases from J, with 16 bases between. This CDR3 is CASSPTKAGGYTF. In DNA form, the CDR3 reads TGTGCCAGCTCCCCAACCAAAGCTGGGGGCTACACCTTC.

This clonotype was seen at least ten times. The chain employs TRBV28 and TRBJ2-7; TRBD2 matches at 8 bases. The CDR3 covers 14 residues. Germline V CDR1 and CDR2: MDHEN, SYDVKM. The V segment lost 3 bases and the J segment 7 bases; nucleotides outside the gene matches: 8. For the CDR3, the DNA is TGTGCCAGCAGTTTGGGCGGGGGGATAAGAGAGCAGTACTTC. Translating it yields CASSLGGGIREQYF.

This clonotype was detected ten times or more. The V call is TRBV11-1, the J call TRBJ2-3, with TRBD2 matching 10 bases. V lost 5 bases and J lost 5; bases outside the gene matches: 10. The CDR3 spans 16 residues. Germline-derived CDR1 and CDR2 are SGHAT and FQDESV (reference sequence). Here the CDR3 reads CASSPPASGGGDTQYF. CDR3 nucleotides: TGTGCCAGCAGCCCCCCGGCTAGCGGGGGTGGAGATACGCAGTATTTT.

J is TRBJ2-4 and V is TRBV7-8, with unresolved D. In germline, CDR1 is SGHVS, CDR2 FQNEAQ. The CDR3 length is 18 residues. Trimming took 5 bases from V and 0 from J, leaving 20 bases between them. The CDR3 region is CASSDAPRLVIAKNIQYF. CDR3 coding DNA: TGTGCCAGCAGCGACGCCCCCCGACTGGTCATAGCCAAAAACATTCAGTACTTC.

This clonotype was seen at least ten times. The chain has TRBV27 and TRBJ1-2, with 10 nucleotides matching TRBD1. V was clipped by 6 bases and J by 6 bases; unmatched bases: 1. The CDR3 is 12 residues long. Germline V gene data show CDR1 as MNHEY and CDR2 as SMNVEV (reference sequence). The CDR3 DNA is TGTGCCAGCAGGACAGGGGGCGATGGCTACACCTTC. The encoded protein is CASRTGGDGYTF.

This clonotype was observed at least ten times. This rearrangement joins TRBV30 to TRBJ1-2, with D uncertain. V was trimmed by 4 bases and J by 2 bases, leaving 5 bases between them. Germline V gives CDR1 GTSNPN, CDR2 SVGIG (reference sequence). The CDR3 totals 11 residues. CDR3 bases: TGTGCCTGGACCTTGAACTATGGCTACACCTTC. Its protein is CAWTLNYGYTF. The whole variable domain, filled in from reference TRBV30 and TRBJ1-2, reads SQTIHQWPATLVQPVGSPLSLECTVEGTSNPNLYWYRQAAGRGLQLLFYSVGIGQISSEVPQNLSASRPQDRQFILSSKKLLLSDSGFYLCAWTLNYGYTFGSGTRLTVV.

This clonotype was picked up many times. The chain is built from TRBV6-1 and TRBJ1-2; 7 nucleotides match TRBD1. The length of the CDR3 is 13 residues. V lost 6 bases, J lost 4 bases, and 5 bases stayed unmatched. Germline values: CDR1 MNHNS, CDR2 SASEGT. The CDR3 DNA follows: TGTGCCAGCAGGCTACAGGGGACCTATGGCTACACCTTC. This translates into CASRLQGTYGYTF.

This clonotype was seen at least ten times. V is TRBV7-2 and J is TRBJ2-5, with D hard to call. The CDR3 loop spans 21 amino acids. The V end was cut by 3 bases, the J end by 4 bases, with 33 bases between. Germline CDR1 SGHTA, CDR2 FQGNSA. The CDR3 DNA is TGTGCCAGCAGCTTCAAACTATATATTCATACCCCCAACATGGATCGAGAGACCCAGTACTTC. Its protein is CASSFKLYIHTPNMDRETQYF.

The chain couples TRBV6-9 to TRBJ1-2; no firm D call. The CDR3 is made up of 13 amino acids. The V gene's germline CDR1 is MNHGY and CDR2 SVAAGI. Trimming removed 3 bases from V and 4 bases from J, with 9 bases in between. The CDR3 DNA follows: TGTGCCAGCAGTTACAAAGGGCCCTATGGCTACACCTTC. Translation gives CASSYKGPYGYTF.

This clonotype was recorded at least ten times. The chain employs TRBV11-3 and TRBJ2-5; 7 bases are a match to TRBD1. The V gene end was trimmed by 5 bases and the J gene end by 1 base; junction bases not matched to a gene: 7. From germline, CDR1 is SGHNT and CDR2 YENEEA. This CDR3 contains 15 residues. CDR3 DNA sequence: TGTGCCAGCAGCCGGGACGGGACAGTCCAAGAGACCCAGTACTTC. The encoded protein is CASSRDGTVQETQYF.

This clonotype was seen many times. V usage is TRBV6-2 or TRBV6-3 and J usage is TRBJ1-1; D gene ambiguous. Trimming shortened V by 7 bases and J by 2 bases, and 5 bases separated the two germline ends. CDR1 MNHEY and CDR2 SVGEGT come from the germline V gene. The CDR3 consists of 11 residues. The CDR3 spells CASTRNTEAFF. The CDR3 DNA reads TGTGCCAGCACGCGCAACACTGAAGCTTTCTTT.

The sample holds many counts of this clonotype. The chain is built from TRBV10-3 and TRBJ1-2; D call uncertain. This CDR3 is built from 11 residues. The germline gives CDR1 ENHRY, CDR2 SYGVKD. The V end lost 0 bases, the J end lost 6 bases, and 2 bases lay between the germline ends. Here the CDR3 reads CAISESHGYTF. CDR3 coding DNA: TGTGCCATCAGTGAGTCACATGGCTACACCTTC.

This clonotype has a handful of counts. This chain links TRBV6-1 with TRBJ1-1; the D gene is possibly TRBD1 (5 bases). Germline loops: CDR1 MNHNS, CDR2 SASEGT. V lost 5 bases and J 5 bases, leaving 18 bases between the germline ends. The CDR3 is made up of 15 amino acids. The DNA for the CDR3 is TGTGCCAGCAGTCAAACCCCCGGGACGGAGACTGAAGCTTTCTTT. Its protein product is CASSQTPGTETEAFF.

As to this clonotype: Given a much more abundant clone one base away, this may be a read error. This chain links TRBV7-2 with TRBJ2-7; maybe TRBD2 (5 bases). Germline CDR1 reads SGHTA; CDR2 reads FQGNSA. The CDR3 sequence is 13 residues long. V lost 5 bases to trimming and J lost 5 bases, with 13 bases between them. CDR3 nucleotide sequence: TGTGCCAGCAGCGAATCGGGAATCCACGAGCAGTACTTC. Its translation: CASSESGIHEQYF.

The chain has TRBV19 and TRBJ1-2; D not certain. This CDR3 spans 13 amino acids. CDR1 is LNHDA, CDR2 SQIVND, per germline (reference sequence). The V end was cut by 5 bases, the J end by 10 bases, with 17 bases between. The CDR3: CASSLRTEMTYTF. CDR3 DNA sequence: TGTGCCAGTAGTCTCAGGACGGAGATGACCTACACCTTC.

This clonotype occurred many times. The CDR3 spells CASSLLGGSYEQYF. CDR3 DNA sequence: TGTGCCAGCAGTCTCCTAGGGGGCTCCTACGAGCAGTACTTC. The chain uses TRBV28 and TRBJ2-7; weak D call: TRBD1 (6 bases). Trimming pared 5 bases from V and 0 bases from J, leaving 11 bases between. The CDR3 extends over 14 amino acids. Germline V gives CDR1 MDHEN, CDR2 SYDVKM.